One sample yielded the 7 T cell receptor beta chains listed below, sequenced in a study of cytomegalovirus exposure and HLA in healthy donors. PCR used 60 Vbeta primers and 13 Jbeta primers. The assay was immunoSEQ multiplex PCR, and TCRdb's table has in-frame clones only and misses some. The data show some 140,000 clones, around 72% seen once. Material for sequencing was PBMCs. These TCRs come from a middle-aged woman in good health and CMV-seronegative.

V gene TRBV28 combines with J gene TRBJ1-5; weak D call: TRBD1 (5 bases). The CDR3 runs to 15 residues. Germline V lookup: CDR1 MDHEN, CDR2 SYDVKM. The ends were cut back, 6 bases at V and 2 bases at J, with 14 bases in the middle. As DNA, the CDR3 is TGTGCCAGCAGCGACCGGGGGAATGGCAATCAGCCCCAGCATTTT. As protein: CASSDRGNGNQPQHF. Filled out from reference TRBV28 and TRBJ1-5, the complete variable domain reads DVKVTQSSRYLVKRTGEKVFLECVQDMDHENMFWYRQDPGLGLRLIYFSYDVKMKEKGDIPEGYSVSREKKERFSLILESASTNQTSMYLCASSDRGNGNQPQHFGDGTRLSIL.

CDR3 residues: CASSEWPKVSNQPQHF. For the CDR3, the DNA is TGTGCCAGCAGTGAATGGCCGAAAGTTAGCAATCAGCCCCAGCATTTT. V gene TRBV2 combines with J gene TRBJ1-5; no clear D gene. Germline CDR1 SNHLY, CDR2 FYNNEI. CDR3 length equals 16 residues. V was clipped by 2 bases and J by 0 bases, with 11 bases between them.

The rearrangement joins TRBV19 to TRBJ2-2, with 10 nucleotides matching TRBD2. The CDR3 spans 15 residues. V lost 5 bases and J lost 7; bases outside the gene matches: 7. CDR1 and CDR2 from the germline V gene are LNHDA and SQIVND (reference sequence). CDR3 sequence reads: CASSAAGGLGGELFF. The CDR3 DNA sequence: TGTGCCAGTAGTGCAGCGGGGGGGCTCGGCGGGGAGCTGTTTTTT.

This chain uses TRBV9 with TRBJ2-1; 10 bases fit TRBD2. The CDR3 has 17 residues. The ends lost 0 bases at V and 7 bases at J; junction bases unmatched: 10. From germline, CDR1 is SGDLS and CDR2 YYNGEE. The DNA for the CDR3 is TGTGCCAGCAGCGTAGGCTTTCTAGCGGGGGCGGTAAATGAGCAGTTCTTC. This codes for CASSVGFLAGAVNEQFF. Drawing the rest from reference TRBV9 and TRBJ2-1, the complete variable domain is DSGVTQTPKHLITATGQRVTLRCSPRSGDLSVYWYQQSLDQGLQFLIQYYNGEERAKGNILERFSAQQFPDLHSELNLSSLELGDSALYFCASSVGFLAGAVNEQFFGPGTRLTVL.

This clone was seen a few times. The chain recombines TRBV5-1 with TRBJ2-7; 7 nucleotides agree with TRBD2. Unmatched junction bases numbered 9, after V lost 2 bases and J lost 4 bases. There are 15 residues in the CDR3. Germline loops: CDR1 SGHRS, CDR2 YFSETQ. In DNA, the CDR3 is TGCGCCAGCAGCTTAGGGCCAGGGAGGGGATACGAGCAGTACGTC. Its protein is CASSLGPGRGYEQYV.

This clone has only one observation. The chain combines TRBV7-2 with TRBJ2-3; the D gene is possibly TRBD2 (7 bases). The CDR3 extends over 16 amino acids. Germline V lookup: CDR1 SGHTA, CDR2 FQGNSA. V lost 3 bases and J 0 bases, leaving 13 bases between the germline ends. The CDR3 sequence: CASSLFGGLSTDTQYF. DNA of the CDR3: TGTGCCAGCAGCTTGTTCGGGGGGCTTAGCACAGATACGCAGTATTTT.

There are a few counts of this clone. The V gene is TRBV2, the J gene TRBJ1-5; possible D gene TRBD1, 5 bases. The V end was cut by 6 bases, the J end by 4 bases, with 10 bases between. In germline, CDR1 is SNHLY, CDR2 FYNNEI. The CDR3 consists of 13 residues. The CDR3: CASRRDSNQPQHF. CDR3 in DNA: TGTGCCAGCAGACGTGACAGTAATCAGCCCCAGCATTTT.